This entry describes one T cell receptor (beta chain). The antigen remains undetermined. Treatment reported: about 20 received Ad26.COV2.S at low or high dose, single or two shots; about five received placebo; per-sample allocation not given. Specimens were obtained on day 63 following the first vaccine or placebo injection. Produced via immunoSEQ multiplex PCR; TCRdb's table is partial and in-frame only. The table lists 500,000 or so clones, 89% of them singletons. This entry is derived from a study of Ad26.COV2.S vaccination and SARS-CoV-2 variants. Study as a whole: COV1001, an Ad26.COV2.S trial, supplied this vaccine-arm donor.

Findings and caveats of the study: It was reported that spike-specific CD8+ and CD4+ T cell responses were substantially broad after vaccination.

There are 16 residues in the CDR3. J gave up 3 bases and V 3 bases, and 11 bases lay outside the gene matches. Germline assignment: CDR1 DFQATT and CDR2 SNEGSKA (reference sequence). This chain links TRBV20-1 with TRBJ2-5; 9 nucleotides agree with TRBD1. The starting material was peripheral blood, obtained in a trial of Ad26.COV2.S vaccine versus placebo. This receptor was taken from a person aged 18-60 years who received the Ad26.COV2.S COVID-19 vaccine or a placebo. CDR3 region: CSASPSRQGGEETQYF. CDR3 bases: TGCAGTGCTAGTCCCTCTCGACAGGGGGGGGAAGAGACCCAGTACTTC.